A single sample is the source of the 19 T cell receptor beta chains below, sequenced in a study of blood T cell repertoires in COVID-19. Libraries were prepared by immunoSEQ multiplex PCR; TCRdb keeps only in-frame clonotypes and omits some of them. The repertoire holds fewer than 350,000 clones, with 88% as singletons. Specimen: PBMCs or T cells enriched from blood (not recorded which). The receptors originated from a woman aged 55-70 years in a cohort exposed to, infected with or recovered from COVID-19 (not recorded which).

The genes are TRBV24-1 and TRBJ2-3; 9 bases are shared with TRBD1. CDR3 length: 14 amino acids. V shed 5 bases, J shed 5 bases, and the junction held 4 bases outside the gene matches. The germline V gene has CDR1 KGHDR and CDR2 SFDVKD. The CDR3 region is CATSATGGGDTQYF. The CDR3 nucleotides read TGTGCCACCAGTGCAACAGGGGGCGGAGATACGCAGTATTTT.

The CDR3 loop reads CATSPPGTVNEKLFF. Here the CDR3 DNA reads TGTGCCACCAGCCCACCCGGGACAGTCAATGAAAAACTGTTTTTT. This chain connects TRBV15 to TRBJ1-4; TRBD1 aligns across 7 bases. With V trimmed by 5 bases and J by 5 bases, 8 bases remained unmatched. The CDR3 totals 15 residues. CDR1 LNHNV and CDR2 YYDKDF come from the germline V gene (reference sequence).

This clone appeared once. This chain links TRBV28 with TRBJ1-1; D is perhaps TRBD1 (5 bases). Germline V gene data show CDR1 as MDHEN and CDR2 as SYDVKM. This CDR3 has 14 residues. Deletions cut 8 bases from V and 6 bases from J, with 19 bases between. This chain's CDR3 is CASSPRAGRAEAFF. In DNA, the CDR3 is TGTGCCAGCTCCCCCCGGGCAGGGAGGGCTGAAGCTTTCTTT.

The gene calls are TRBV9 and TRBJ2-1; a weak D match, TRBD2 (7 bases). The CDR3 has 15 residues. Germline assignment: CDR1 SGDLS and CDR2 YYNGEE. V lost 4 bases and J lost 5, with 16 bases in between. In nucleotides, the CDR3 is TGTGCCAGCAGCATCGGGGGGCCCCGAGACAATGAGCAGTTCTTC. This gives the protein CASSIGGPRDNEQFF. The variable domain in full, with the rest retrieved from reference TRBV9 and TRBJ2-1, is DSGVTQTPKHLITATGQRVTLRCSPRSGDLSVYWYQQSLDQGLQFLIQYYNGEERAKGNILERFSAQQFPDLHSELNLSSLELGDSALYFCASSIGGPRDNEQFFGPGTRLTVL.

This clone was observed a handful of times. The chain combines TRBV28 with TRBJ1-5; a possible D gene is TRBD1 (6 bases). Trimming pared 5 bases from V and 1 base from J, leaving 12 bases between. The CDR3 is 15 amino acids. Germline values: CDR1 MDHEN, CDR2 SYDVKM. For the CDR3, the DNA is TGTGCCAGCAGTGTACAGGGTAAAAGCAATCAGCCCCAGCATTTT. Its protein is CASSVQGKSNQPQHF.

V is TRBV24-1 and J is TRBJ1-5; 10 bases agree with TRBD1. V gave up 4 bases and J gave up 4 bases; unmatched junction bases: 6. This CDR3 has 16 amino acids. Germline lookup yields CDR1 KGHDR and CDR2 SFDVKD. As DNA, the CDR3 is TGTGCCACCAGTGACTCCGACAGGGGGCTGAATCAGCCCCAGCATTTT. As protein: CATSDSDRGLNQPQHF.

This chain connects TRBV7-2 to TRBJ2-3; 11 bases line up with TRBD1. CDR3 length: 17 residues. Germline V gene lookup returns CDR1 SGHTA and CDR2 FQGNSA. The V and J ends lost 5 bases and 0 bases, in that order; junction bases with no gene match: 7. DNA of the CDR3: TGTGCCAGCAGCAAAGCCGGGACAGGGGGTAGCACAGATACGCAGTATTTT. This sequence encodes CASSKAGTGGSTDTQYF.

V gene TRBV18 combines with J gene TRBJ1-5; 7 bases agree with TRBD1. After removal of 2 bases from V and 4 bases from J, the junction contained 8 bases not matched to a gene. The CDR3 contains 16 residues. The germline CDR1 and CDR2 sequences are KGHSH and LQKENI. CDR3 in amino acids: CASSPIATGLNQPQHF. The CDR3 region has the DNA TGTGCCAGCTCACCAATCGCGACAGGGCTGAATCAGCCCCAGCATTTT.

The chain uses TRBV7-3 and TRBJ1-3; TRBD1 matches at 8 bases. Germline CDR1 and CDR2: SGHTA and FQGTGA. Germline trimming cut 5 bases from V and 2 bases from J; bases unmatched to any gene: 5. CDR3 length: 15 amino acids. The CDR3 nucleotides are TGTGCCAGCAGCCGGCAACAGGGGGCTGGAAACACCATATATTTT. This translates into CASSRQQGAGNTIYF.

The rearrangement links TRBV29-1 to TRBJ1-4, with TRBD1 identical over 11 bases. The V segment lost 7 bases and the J segment 7 bases; nucleotides outside the gene matches: 5. The CDR3 runs 13 residues. Germline assignment: CDR1 SQVTM and CDR2 ANQGSEA. The CDR3 nucleotides are TGCAGCGCCCAGGACAGGGGGCGTGAAAAACTGTTTTTT. The encoded protein is CSAQDRGREKLFF.

This chain joins TRBV9 and TRBJ1-4; no definite D call. V dropped 5 bases and J dropped 2 bases, with 10 bases sitting between them. Germline CDR1 SGDLS, CDR2 YYNGEE. The CDR3 has 14 residues. CDR3 nucleotides: TGTGCCAGCAGTGACAAGACCACTAATGAAAAACTGTTTTTT. Translation gives CASSDKTTNEKLFF.

J is TRBJ1-4 and V is TRBV9; 10 bases line up with TRBD1. The CDR3 has 15 residues. Per germline, CDR1 SGDLS and CDR2 YYNGEE. With V trimmed by 4 bases and J by 5 bases, 5 bases remained unmatched. The CDR3 sequence: CASSPRDRGNEKLFF. CDR3 sequence (DNA): TGTGCCAGCAGCCCCCGGGACAGGGGAAATGAAAAACTGTTTTTT.

CDR3 loop: CSVGTESYEAFF. The DNA of the CDR3 is TGCAGCGTGGGGACAGAGTCCTATGAAGCTTTCTTT. This chain joins TRBV29-1 and TRBJ1-1, with 7 bases lining up with TRBD1. The germline V gene has CDR1 SQVTM and CDR2 ANQGSEA. V lost 6 bases, J lost 7 bases, and 8 bases stayed unmatched. The CDR3 covers 12 residues.

The rearrangement uses TRBV10-3 and TRBJ2-2, with D hard to call. The germline V gene encodes CDR1 ENHRY and CDR2 SYGVKD. CDR3 length equals 14 residues. The V gene lost 3 bases and the J gene lost 0 bases, with 5 bases spanning the gap. CDR3: CAISEQSNTGELFF. The CDR3 coding sequence is TGTGCCATCAGTGAACAATCGAACACCGGGGAGCTGTTTTTT.

The chain has TRBV18 and TRBJ2-5; D may be TRBD1 (6 bases). CDR1 KGHSH and CDR2 LQKENI come from the germline V gene. Trimming pared 1 base from V and 4 bases from J, leaving 13 bases between. This CDR3 is built from 15 residues. The CDR3 is CASSPREGEGETQYF. The CDR3 nucleotides are TGTGCCAGCTCACCACGCGAGGGGGAAGGAGAGACCCAGTACTTC.

The V call is TRBV28, the J call TRBJ1-1; 8 positions agree with TRBD1. Germline CDR1 MDHEN, CDR2 SYDVKM. The CDR3 is made up of 18 amino acids. V lost 2 bases, J lost 4 bases, and 15 bases stayed unmatched. The CDR3 sequence is CASSLGGSQGALLTEAFF. DNA of the CDR3: TGTGCCAGCAGTTTAGGTGGGTCTCAGGGGGCCCTCCTCACTGAAGCTTTCTTT. The complete variable domain, with remaining parts taken from reference TRBV28 and TRBJ1-1, reads DVKVTQSSRYLVKRTGEKVFLECVQDMDHENMFWYRQDPGLGLRLIYFSYDVKMKEKGDIPEGYSVSREKKERFSLILESASTNQTSMYLCASSLGGSQGALLTEAFFGQGTRLTVV.

This clone came up a few times. The chain is built from TRBV6-5 and TRBJ1-2; 9 positions match TRBD1. In germline, CDR1 is MNHEY, CDR2 SVGAGI. Trimming at V came to 6 bases and at J to 4 bases, leaving 6 bases not matched to a gene. CDR3 size: 14 residues. The CDR3 here is CASRRTGEGYGYTF. The CDR3 nucleotides read TGTGCCAGCAGAAGGACAGGGGAGGGCTATGGCTACACCTTC.

This rearrangement joins TRBV28 to TRBJ1-2; perhaps TRBD1 as D (6 bases). CDR1 MDHEN and CDR2 SYDVKM come from the germline V gene. Deletions cut 5 bases from V and 3 bases from J, with 13 bases between. The CDR3 is 14 residues long. The chain's CDR3 is CASSNRELDYGYTF. The DNA for the CDR3 is TGTGCCAGCAGTAACAGGGAATTGGACTATGGCTACACCTTC.

V is TRBV19 and J is TRBJ1-1, with 8 positions matching TRBD1. The CDR3 runs to 14 residues. CDR1 and CDR2 from the germline V gene are LNHDA and SQIVND (reference sequence). J was trimmed by 5 bases and V by 7 bases; bases with no gene match: 9. The CDR3 sequence is CASMKGTGRTEAFF. As DNA, the CDR3 is TGTGCCAGTATGAAGGGGACAGGAAGGACTGAAGCTTTCTTT.